This T cell receptor beta chain was identified during a study of post-analysis software for immune sequencing data. Researchers reported that TCR beta cDNA libraries carried unique molecular identifiers. There were 1 to 10 million T cells, and about half a million cDNA molecules came from them. TCRdb reprocessed the PCR reads with MiXCR, giving one entry per CDR3 protein. The sample has 820,000 or so distinct CDR3 sequences; roughly 50% are singletons. Specimen: blood. This clonotype was obtained from a girl under 18 with multiple sclerosis.

CDR3 sequence reads: CASSQTTGLVEYF. In DNA, the CDR3 is TGTGCCAGCAGCCAGACGACAGGGCTAGTGGAGTACTTC. The V gene is TRBV14, the J gene TRBJ2-4; 7 bases are shared with TRBD1. Germline assignment: CDR1 SGHDN and CDR2 FVKESK. V dropped 3 bases and J dropped 14; count of bases not matched to a gene: 10. The CDR3 is made up of 13 amino acids.